This TCR beta chain derives from a study of Ad26.COV2.S vaccination and SARS-CoV-2 variants. Study as a whole: This donor came from the COV1001 trial of Ad26.COV2.S.

Study results and caveats: Researchers reported similar non-spike TCR breadth in vaccine and placebo recipients. Analytic work on TCR breadth and depth might have understated the full extent of total T cell responses.

A word on this clone: Its antigen is still unknown.

Treatment defined: 15 to 20 received Ad26.COV2.S at low or high dose, single or two shots; 5 received placebo; per-sample allocation not given. Samples analyzed were those drawn on day 63 after the first vaccine or placebo injection. This person who donated was an adult of 18-55 years in Boston. The assay was immunoSEQ multiplex PCR, and TCRdb's table has in-frame clones only and misses some. The repertoire holds a few hundred thousand clones, with approximately 90% as singletons. The junction had 4 bases not matched to a gene; V was cut back by 4 bases and J by 1 base. The CDR3 consists of 16 residues. Germline CDR1 and CDR2: SGHNT and YYREEE (reference sequence).

The sample here was peripheral blood, taken in a trial of Ad26.COV2.S vaccine versus placebo. This chain connects TRBV5-4 to TRBJ2-2; 10 bases are a match to TRBD2. This receptor was taken from a person between 18 and 60 years old who received the Ad26.COV2.S COVID-19 vaccine or a placebo. In nucleotides, the CDR3 is TGTGCCAGCAGCCCCAGGACTAGCGGGAACACCGGGGAGCTGTTTTTT. As protein: CASSPRTSGNTGELFF.